The rows below give T cell receptor beta chains drawn from one sample of a study of response to subunit inactivated influenza vaccine. Each CDR3 protein gets one entry after TCRdb re-called the RT-PCR reads with MiXCR. Of 600,000 to 850,000 distinct CDR3 sequences in the sample, 12% to 15% were seen once. The sample was PBMCs from blood, taken 14 to 15 days before vaccination. All receptors come from a man in his fifties who received an inactivated influenza vaccine. CDR3s include the opening cysteine and the closing phenylalanine or tryptophan. A D gene is named only where the DNA matches it firmly. The size entry is marked missing in some rows and otherwise reads once, few, many or a size class.

clone size	V gene	D gene	J gene	CDR3 DNA	CDR3 protein
.	TRBV6-1	TRBD2	TRBJ2-1	TGTGCCAGCAGTGCGAGCGGGAGGGCGCGCTACAATGAGCAGTTCTTC	CASSASGRARYNEQFF
few	TRBV18	TRBD1	TRBJ1-2	TGTGCCAGCTCGCCGGACAGGGACCGGGGTGGCTACACCTTC	CASSPDRDRGGYTF
few	TRBV2	TRBD1	TRBJ1-1	TGTGCCAGCAGACAGGGGGCAAACACTGAAGCTTTCTTT	CASRQGANTEAFF
few	TRBV6-1	TRBD1	TRBJ2-7	TGTGCCAGCAGTCGCTACGGACAGGGAGGCGACGAGCAGTACTTC	CASSRYGQGGDEQYF
few	TRBV27	TRBD2	TRBJ2-3	TGTGCCAGCAGTCGTAGACTAGCGGGACCCACAGATACGCAGTATTTT	CASSRRLAGPTDTQYF
few	TRBV6-5	TRBD2	TRBJ2-5	TGTGCCAGCAGTTCAATAGCGGGGCGATGGGGAGAGACCCAGTACTTC	CASSSIAGRWGETQYF
.	TRBV10-2	TRBD1	TRBJ2-1	TGCGCCAGCAGCAGTGGGGACAGGGTAATCTATGAGCAGTTCTTC	CASSSGDRVIYEQFF
few	TRBV14	.	TRBJ2-1	TGTGCCAGCAGCCAAGAGGACGGACGGAGCTCCTACAATGAGCAGTTCTTC	CASSQEDGRSSYNEQFF
few	TRBV7-9	.	TRBJ1-5	TGTGCCAGCAGCTCGGGACTGGGGCTCGGGCAGCCCCAGCATTTT	CASSSGLGLGQPQHF
.	TRBV7-6	.	TRBJ1-3	TGTGCCAGCAGCTTATCCGGTCCTCTCTCTGGAAACACCATATATTTT	CASSLSGPLSGNTIYF
few	TRBV7-9	.	TRBJ2-3	TGTGCCAGCAGGTCCAGACCGCTTTATACGCAGTATTTT	CASRSRPLYTQYF
.	TRBV7-2	.	TRBJ2-7	TGTGCCAGCAGCTTAAGGACACCGAACGAGCAGTACTTC	CASSLRTPNEQYF
many	TRBV5-1	.	TRBJ1-1	TGCGCCAGTTCTTTAGATTTGGGGCCCACTGAAGCTTTCTTT	CASSLDLGPTEAFF
.	TRBV5-1	TRBD2	TRBJ2-3	TGCGCCAGCAGTTGGCGGGAGGGCCAACAGGCGCAGTATTTT	CASSWREGQQAQYF
.	TRBV12-3/TRBV12-4	TRBD1	TRBJ2-5	TGTGCCAGCAGTTACTTTGGGACAGCAGAAGAGACCCAGTACTTC	CASSYFGTAEETQYF
many	TRBV27	.	TRBJ2-7	TGTGCCAGCAGTTTATCCGGCTATTGGGTCTACGAGCAGTACTTC	CASSLSGYWVYEQYF
.	TRBV29-1	TRBD1	TRBJ1-2	TGCAGCGTTGATAAGGGGGCGAGGTATGGCTACACCTTC	CSVDKGARYGYTF
.	TRBV29-1	TRBD1	TRBJ1-1	TGCAGCGCAGGGACAGTGGGCACTGAAGCTTTCTTT	CSAGTVGTEAFF
few	TRBV12-3/TRBV12-4	.	TRBJ1-6	TGTGCCAGCAGTACAGGACAGCCTGATAATTCACCCCTCCACTTT	CASSTGQPDNSPLHF
few	TRBV7-9	TRBD1	TRBJ2-3	TGTGCCAGCAGCTCAACAGGGGTTACGCAGTATTTT	CASSSTGVTQYF
many	TRBV5-1	.	TRBJ2-3	TGCGCCAGCAGCTCAAGAGGCGGGGAAGATACGCAGTATTTT	CASSSRGGEDTQYF
.	TRBV12-3/TRBV12-4	.	TRBJ1-1	TGTGCCAGCAGTAGAAACGGGTGGGTGAACACTGAAGCTTTCTTT	CASSRNGWVNTEAFF
few	TRBV27	.	TRBJ2-7	TGTGCCAGCAGCATCTACAACTCCTACGAGCAGTACTTC	CASSIYNSYEQYF
.	TRBV20-1	.	TRBJ1-5	TGCAGTGCTAGAGATTATCGTAGCAATCAGCCCCAGCATTTT	CSARDYRSNQPQHF
few	TRBV7-9	TRBD1	TRBJ2-3	TGTGCCAGCAGCTATACGGACAGGGTCGATACGCAGTATTTT	CASSYTDRVDTQYF
.	TRBV28	TRBD2	TRBJ2-1	TGTGCCAGCAGTTGGGTCCCGACTAGCGGGACTCGGAATGAGCAGTTCTTC	CASSWVPTSGTRNEQFF
few	TRBV20-1	.	TRBJ1-2	TGCAGTGCTTACCGGGACCGCTATGGCTACACCTTC	CSAYRDRYGYTF